These 23 T cell receptor beta chains originate from one sample sequenced in a study of cytomegalovirus exposure and HLA in healthy donors. Vbeta (60) and Jbeta (13) primers were used in the PCR. The repertoire was sequenced with immunoSEQ multiplex PCR; TCRdb's copy has only in-frame clones and lacks some. The table includes 200,000 or so clones, around 80% detected once. The sample comprised PBMCs. These receptors originate from a boy aged 2 to 10 in good health and CMV-seronegative.

This clone was picked up one time. The rearrangement joins TRBV28 to TRBJ2-1; no reliable D call. Germline assignment: CDR1 MDHEN and CDR2 SYDVKM. This CDR3 has 11 residues. V lost 6 bases and J 9 bases, leaving 9 bases between the germline ends. CDR3 sequence: CASSIRSEQFF. CDR3 DNA: TGTGCCAGCAGCATTAGAAGTGAGCAGTTCTTC.

This clone was counted a single time. The CDR3 loop is CASSLDRESSNGYTF. The CDR3 coding sequence is TGCGCCAGCAGCTTGGACAGGGAGTCGTCGAATGGCTACACCTTC. The chain is built from TRBV5-1 and TRBJ1-2, with a tentative D call TRBD1 (6 bases). Germline CDR1 SGHRS, CDR2 YFSETQ. The CDR3 extends over 15 amino acids. Deletions cut 0 bases from V and 6 bases from J, with 15 bases between.

This clone was seen a handful of times. CDR3 in amino acids: CASSPSPGTSNEQFF. The CDR3 region has the DNA TGTGCCAGCAGCCCCAGCCCCGGGACTAGTAATGAGCAGTTCTTC. The rearrangement uses TRBV6-1 and TRBJ2-1; 8 nucleotides match TRBD2. The junction had 11 bases not matched to a gene; V was cut back by 6 bases and J by 7 bases. Germline lookup yields CDR1 MNHNS and CDR2 SASEGT. The CDR3 length is 15 residues.

V gene TRBV7-3 combines with J gene TRBJ2-5, with TRBD2 matching over 7 bases. The CDR3 is made up of 13 amino acids. With V trimmed by 5 bases and J by 5 bases, 5 bases remained unmatched. Germline V gene data show CDR1 as SGHTA and CDR2 as FQGTGA. The CDR3, as DNA: TGTGCCAGCAGCGCCGGGGGGAGTGAGACCCAGTACTTC. Protein sequence: CASSAGGSETQYF.

This clone appeared a few times. This chain uses TRBV4-1 with TRBJ2-7; 10 nucleotides match TRBD1. CDR3 length: 17 residues. Germline lookup yields CDR1 MGHRA and CDR2 YSYEKL. V was pared by 2 bases and J by 5 bases, with 12 bases of the junction left unmatched. The CDR3 DNA is TGCGCCAGCAGCCAACGGAATGGGGGACAGGGGAGGCACGAGCAGTACTTC. Translation: CASSQRNGGQGRHEQYF.

The genes are TRBV5-1 and TRBJ2-2; 8 nucleotides match TRBD1. The CDR3 runs to 17 residues. Germline-derived CDR1 and CDR2 are SGHRS and YFSETQ. V dropped 3 bases and J dropped 6; count of bases not matched to a gene: 13. The CDR3: CASSSKYPGQVAGELFF. The CDR3 DNA reads TGCGCCAGCAGCTCCAAATATCCGGGACAGGTGGCCGGGGAGCTGTTTTTT.

The chain's CDR3 is CASSWGGRVDNEQFF. The CDR3 bases are TGTGCCAGCAGTTGGGGCGGGAGGGTAGACAATGAGCAGTTCTTC. The chain combines TRBV6-6 with TRBJ2-1; TRBD2 aligns across 9 bases. From germline, CDR1 is MNHNY and CDR2 SVGAGI (reference sequence). The CDR3 consists of 15 residues. With V trimmed by 4 bases and J by 5 bases, 6 bases remained unmatched.

The chain combines TRBV5-6 with TRBJ1-4, with D maybe TRBD1 (6 bases). The CDR3 spans 16 residues. Between the trimmed V and J ends, which lost 4 bases and 6 bases, there was a span of 19 bases. CDR1 and CDR2 (germline): SGHDT, YYEEEE. The CDR3 is CASSMNQGWADEKLFF. CDR3 in DNA: TGTGCCAGCAGCATGAACCAGGGGTGGGCAGATGAAAAACTGTTTTTT.

This sequence joins TRBV7-8 and TRBJ1-2; D call uncertain. V was trimmed by 6 bases and J by 0 bases, leaving 20 bases between them. CDR3 length: 17 residues. The germline V gene encodes CDR1 SGHVS and CDR2 FQNEAQ. CDR3 protein: CASSLLPASFSNYGYTF. The CDR3 coding sequence is TGTGCCAGCAGTCTACTCCCCGCGAGTTTCTCTAACTATGGCTACACCTTC. Filled out from reference TRBV7-8 and TRBJ1-2, the complete variable domain reads GAGVSQSPRYKVAKRGQDVALRCDPISGHVSLFWYQQALGQGPEFLTYFQNEAQLDKSGLPSDRFFAERPEGSVSTLKIQRTQQEDSAVYLCASSLLPASFSNYGYTFGSGTRLTVV.

The chain uses TRBV19 and TRBJ1-1; the D gene is possibly TRBD1 (6 bases). Germline assignment: CDR1 LNHDA and CDR2 SQIVND (reference sequence). The CDR3 extends over 13 amino acids. Between the trimmed V and J ends, which lost 3 bases and 4 bases, there was a span of 9 bases. CDR3 DNA: TGTGCCAGTAGTATCAGCAGGGGCACTGAAGCTTTCTTT. Its translation is CASSISRGTEAFF.

This chain links TRBV7-9 with TRBJ2-3; the D gene is possibly TRBD2 (6 bases). V lost 8 bases, J lost 6 bases, and 15 bases lay in between. The CDR3 runs 13 residues. Germline CDR1 and CDR2: SEHNR and FQNEAQ (reference sequence). CDR3 in DNA: TGTGCCAGCCTGCGGGGCAGCGGTGATACGCAGTATTTT. This gives the protein CASLRGSGDTQYF.

This clone was detected only once. The rearrangement uses TRBV6-1 and TRBJ2-2; 7 bases match TRBD1. The germline CDR1 and CDR2 sequences are MNHNS and SASEGT. V lost 5 bases and J lost 3; bases outside the gene matches: 3. The CDR3 contains 14 residues. CDR3 nucleotide sequence: TGTGCCAGCAGTAGACAGGGTCACACCGGGGAGCTGTTTTTT. This sequence encodes CASSRQGHTGELFF.

The chain employs TRBV6-6 and TRBJ2-7; D is possibly TRBD1 (6 bases). This CDR3 has 14 amino acids. V shed 5 bases and J shed 2 bases, with 13 bases lying between them. Germline CDR1 reads MNHNY; CDR2 reads SVGAGI (reference sequence). CDR3 coding DNA: TGTGCCAGCAGTGCGACCGGGACACCCTACGAGCAGTACTTC. Its translation is CASSATGTPYEQYF.

The chain has TRBV4-1 and TRBJ2-1; 8 bases line up with TRBD2. Trimming at V came to 2 bases and at J to 10 bases, leaving 10 bases not matched to a gene. This CDR3 region has 15 residues. Looked up from germline, CDR1 is MGHRA and CDR2 is YSYEKL. In DNA, the CDR3 is TGCGCCAGCAGCCAACCAGGACTAGCCAGCTTCGAGCAGTTCTTC. This codes for CASSQPGLASFEQFF.

The chain carries TRBV10-3 and TRBJ2-3; 13 bases are a match to TRBD2. CDR1 and CDR2 (germline): ENHRY, SYGVKD. Germline trimming cut 2 bases from V and 0 bases from J; bases unmatched to any gene: 23. The CDR3 has 24 residues. CDR3 protein: CAISEPNPKSEGLAGKFSTDTQYF. In DNA, the CDR3 is TGTGCCATCAGTGAGCCAAACCCAAAAAGTGAGGGACTAGCGGGGAAGTTTAGCACAGATACGCAGTATTTT.

The CDR3 coding sequence is TGTGCCTGGAGTAGCCCCGGGACTAGCGGAGAATACGAGCAGTACTTC. Amino acids: CAWSSPGTSGEYEQYF. This chain uses TRBV30 with TRBJ2-7, with 11 positions matching TRBD2. Germline V CDR1 and CDR2: GTSNPN, SVGIG (reference sequence). The CDR3 extends over 16 amino acids. The trim removed 2 bases at V and 4 bases at J, leaving 10 bases unmatched.

This chain uses TRBV12-5 with TRBJ2-3; D is ambiguous. This CDR3 contains 13 residues. V was cut by 1 base and J by 4 bases, with 6 bases left in between. Germline V lookup: CDR1 LGHNT, CDR2 FRNRAP. The CDR3 sequence: CASGLDPADTQYF. The CDR3, as DNA: TGTGCTAGTGGTTTGGATCCCGCAGATACGCAGTATTTT.

J is TRBJ2-7 and V is TRBV5-5; no clear D gene. Germline V gives CDR1 SGHKS, CDR2 YYEKEE (reference sequence). This CDR3 region has 14 residues. The V end was cut by 0 bases, the J end by 3 bases, with 10 bases between. The CDR3 loop is CASSLDQSFYEQYF. The CDR3 nucleotides are TGTGCCAGCAGCTTGGATCAATCATTCTACGAGCAGTACTTC.

The DNA for the CDR3 is TGTGCCAGCAGCTTAGGGACAGGGACCAATCAGCCCCAGCATTTT. Residues: CASSLGTGTNQPQHF. The chain is built from TRBV7-9 and TRBJ1-5; 8 bases line up with TRBD1. The ends lost 1 base at V and 3 bases at J; junction bases unmatched: 2. The germline V gene has CDR1 SEHNR and CDR2 FQNEAQ (reference sequence). CDR3 size: 15 residues. Full variable domain (outside the CDR3, taken from reference TRBV7-9 and TRBJ1-5): DTGVSQNPRHKITKRGQNVTFRCDPISEHNRLYWYRQTLGQGPEFLTYFQNEAQLEKSRLLSDRFSAERPKGSFSTLEIQRTEQGDSAMYLCASSLGTGTNQPQHFGDGTRLSIL.

This clone was seen just once. The chain couples TRBV6-8 to TRBJ1-2; D gene ambiguous. Per germline, CDR1 MNHGY and CDR2 SAAAGT. V was cut by 5 bases and J by 3 bases, with 4 bases left in between. The CDR3 length is 11 residues. The CDR3 DNA follows: TGTGCCAGCAGTCCCGACTATGGCTACACCTTC. Amino acid sequence: CASSPDYGYTF.

The chain carries TRBV7-6 and TRBJ1-1; 8 nucleotides match TRBD1. The CDR3 is 17 residues long. Per the germline V gene, CDR1 is SGHVS and CDR2 is FNYEAQ. Trimming took 0 bases from V and 1 from J; bases not matched to a gene: 7. CDR3 DNA sequence: TGTGCCAGCAGCTTAGCTGGGGCAGGGGGCGCGAACACTGAAGCTTTCTTT. This encodes CASSLAGAGGANTEAFF. Based on the CDR3 plus reference TRBV7-6 and TRBJ1-1, the full variable domain is GAGVSQSPRYKVTKRGQDVALRCDPISGHVSLYWYRQALGQGPEFLTYFNYEAQQDKSGLPNDRFSAERPEGSISTLTIQRTEQRDSAMYRCASSLAGAGGANTEAFFGQGTRLTVV.

This clone was found a few times. The CDR3 is CTFRDRGIYGYTF. The CDR3 nucleotides read TGTACCTTCCGGGACAGGGGTATCTATGGCTACACCTTC. The chain uses TRBV2 and TRBJ1-2; 10 bases fit TRBD1. The CDR3 has 13 amino acids. Germline CDR1 reads SNHLY; CDR2 reads FYNNEI.

This chain connects TRBV11-2 to TRBJ2-7, with D possibly being TRBD2 (5 bases). This CDR3 spans 14 amino acids. V dropped 3 bases and J dropped 1 base, with 10 bases sitting between them. Germline CDR1 is SGHAT and CDR2 is FQNNGV. In nucleotides, the CDR3 is TGTGCCAGCAGCTTTTCTAGCCGATCCTACGAGCAGTACTTC. It yields the protein CASSFSSRSYEQYF.